This TCR beta chain stems from a study of CD8 T cells in Susac syndrome. V lost 3 bases to trimming and J lost 7 bases; unmatched junction nucleotides: 17. Germline values: CDR1 KGHSH, CDR2 LQKENI. The CDR3 has 19 residues. The RNA input was 0.5 to 1 ug, and it was reverse transcribed with random hexamers. Amplification of the TCR beta CDR3 was carried out by immunoSEQ multiplex PCR, which spanned a total of 54 Vbeta and 13 Jbeta segments. From the immunoSEQ multiplex PCR reads, TCRdb called clonotypes with MiXCR, one entry per CDR3 protein. The sample yields 45,000 to 60,000 distinct CDR3 sequences, around 92% seen once. TCR beta sequences were obtained from blood CD8+ and CD4+ T cells.

The clonotype was recovered from a human donor in good health. V usage is TRBV18 and J usage is TRBJ2-1; TRBD2 agrees at 11 bases. Sequenced material: CD8+ T cells from PBMCs. The CDR3 reads CASSPGTDYSGRAQNEQFF. In nucleotides, the CDR3 is TGTGCCAGCTCACCGGGGACAGATTATAGCGGGAGGGCCCAGAATGAGCAGTTCTTC.